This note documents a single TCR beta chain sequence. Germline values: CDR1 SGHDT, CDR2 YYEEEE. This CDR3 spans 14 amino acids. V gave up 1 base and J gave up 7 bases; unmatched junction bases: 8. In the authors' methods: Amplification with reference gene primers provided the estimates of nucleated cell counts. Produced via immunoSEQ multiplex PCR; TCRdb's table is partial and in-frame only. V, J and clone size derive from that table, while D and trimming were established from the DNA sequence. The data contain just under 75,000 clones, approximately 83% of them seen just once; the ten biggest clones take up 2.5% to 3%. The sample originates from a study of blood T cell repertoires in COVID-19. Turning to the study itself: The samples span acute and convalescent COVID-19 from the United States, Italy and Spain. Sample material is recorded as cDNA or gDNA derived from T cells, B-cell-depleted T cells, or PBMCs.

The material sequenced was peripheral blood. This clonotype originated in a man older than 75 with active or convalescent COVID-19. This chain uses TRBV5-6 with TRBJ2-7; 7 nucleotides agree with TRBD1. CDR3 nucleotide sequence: TGTGCCAGCAGCTTGACAGGGGCCCCCCTGGAGCAGTACTTC. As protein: CASSLTGAPLEQYF.